The source of this TCR beta chain is a study of T cell repertoires in cytomegalovirus infection. TCRdb re-called the reads through MiXCR, storing one row per CDR3 protein. This table holds just over 450,000 distinct CDR3 sequences, about 39% found once. As regards this clonotype: The antigen remains unidentified.

Study outcomes and limitations: In two of eight donors, the top clonotype was HLA-C-restricted CMV-specific.

V shed 5 bases and J shed 2 bases, with 25 bases lying between them. The germline gives CDR1 SGHTA, CDR2 FQGNSA. The CDR3 has 18 amino acids. The clonotype originates from a human donor in good health (CMV status not recorded). Some clones in this sample may be carry-over from other donors' samples. This chain uses TRBV7-2 with TRBJ2-7, with TRBD2 as a possible D gene (6 bases). This specimen consisted of cultured PBMCs, obtained from culture after CMV antigen stimulation. The CDR3: CASSLLQPFRSGPYEQYF. In DNA form, the CDR3 reads TGTGCCAGCAGCCTACTCCAGCCGTTTCGTAGCGGACCCTACGAGCAGTACTTC.